This TCR beta chain was sequenced in a study of lymphopenia after photon versus proton radiotherapy. General observations from the study: Authors raise, but do not show, better survival with proton therapy. Post-nadir TCR diversity decline inversely tracked overall survival among those who died. Oligoclonal CD8+ Temra expansion after nadir drove photon patients' diversity drop.

Using immunoSEQ multiplex PCR, the repertoire was profiled, and TCRdb retains in-frame clones only, with some absent. The table records about 7,500 clones, 70% to 90% of them present only once. Of note for this clone: The antigen is not known.

Trimming took off 10 bases at V and 2 bases at J, with 19 bases between the two ends. Germline-derived CDR1 and CDR2 are ENHRY and SYGVKD. This CDR3 is built from 15 residues. The specimen was peripheral blood, collected from a patient treated with photon-based radiotherapy. V is TRBV10-3 and J is TRBJ2-3; the D gene is possibly TRBD2 (6 bases). The TCR comes from a woman in her 70s with pancreatic cancer. The DNA of the CDR3 is TGTGCCACCTCGACTAGGCGGGGAGACACAGATACGCAGTATTTT. It yields the protein CATSTRRGDTDTQYF.